A single sample gave rise to the 22 T cell receptor beta chains below, sequenced in a study of blood T cells in healthy people across ages (dated by TCRdb to the mid-2010s). Library generation was performed with 5' RACE. The data were produced on an Illumina HiSeq 2500. A second PCR of roughly 7 to 11 cycles was performed with a sample-barcoded 5' primer and a J-beta primer mix. TCRdb reworked the public reads: Q25 trimming with fastp, MiXCR clone assembly, productive beta chains retained. All rows with the same CDR3 protein become a single entry with the most common DNA and genes. The sample profile shows about 1.1 million distinct CDR3 sequences; under 40% of them were found once. Around 13% of the sample belongs to the ten largest clones. Sequencing used blood. These TCRs come from a young man in good health.

Details on this clonotype: A clone one base away is much larger, so this may be a read error. The chain has TRBV20-1 and TRBJ2-1; D gene ambiguous. This CDR3 region has 11 residues. CDR1 and CDR2 from the germline V gene are DFQATT and SNEGSKA (reference sequence). Trimming shortened V by 0 bases and J by 9 bases, and 6 bases separated the two germline ends. Here the CDR3 reads CSARDRGEQFF. The CDR3 nucleotides read TGCAGTGCTAGAGATCGAGGTGAGCAGTTCTTC.

This clonotype was counted a few times. V and J are TRBV5-1 and TRBJ1-4, with D unclear. Trimming shortened V by 3 bases and J by 3 bases, and 9 bases separated the two germline ends. Germline V lookup: CDR1 SGHRS, CDR2 YFSETQ. This CDR3 contains 14 residues. The DNA of the CDR3 is TGCGCCAGCAGCTGGATGGGGTCTAATGAAAAACTGTTTTTT. Its protein product is CASSWMGSNEKLFF.

The chain uses TRBV20-1 and TRBJ1-2, with TRBD1 identical over 8 bases. V was pared by 6 bases and J by 4 bases, with 10 bases of the junction left unmatched. Looked up from germline, CDR1 is DFQATT and CDR2 is SNEGSKA (reference sequence). The CDR3 extends over 14 amino acids. CDR3 in amino acids: CSARRTGLSYGYTF. DNA for the CDR3: TGCAGTGCCAGACGGACAGGGTTAAGCTATGGCTACACCTTC.

A word on this clonotype: One junction end does not reproduce the germline sequence, and a read error may be involved. V gene TRBV7-9 combines with J gene TRBJ2-3, with TRBD1 matching over 7 bases. CDR3 length: 15 amino acids. The germline V gene encodes CDR1 SEHNR and CDR2 FQNEAQ (reference sequence). The CDR3 sequence: CASSLAGRTGYTQYF. The CDR3 DNA is TGTGCCAGCAGTTTAGCCGGCAGGACAGGTTATACGCAGTATTTT. The whole variable domain, filled in from reference TRBV7-9 and TRBJ2-3, reads DTGVSQNPRHKITKRGQNVTFRCDPISEHNRLYWYRQTLGQGPEFLTYFQNEAQLEKSRLLSDRFSAERPKGSFSTLEIQRTEQGDSAMYLCASSLAGRTGYTQYFGPGTRLTVL.

In this sample, this clonotype turned up many times. This chain links TRBV7-2 with TRBJ2-7; D is ambiguous. Germline-derived CDR1 and CDR2 are SGHTA and FQGNSA. V was pared by 1 base and J by 5 bases, with 6 bases between. The CDR3 extends over 12 amino acids. The CDR3 protein is CASSLVTDEQYF. The CDR3 coding sequence is TGTGCCAGCAGCTTAGTAACCGACGAGCAGTACTTC.

This clonotype has a handful of counts. The gene calls are TRBV7-2 and TRBJ1-2; D is unclear. V was trimmed by 2 bases and J by 0 bases, leaving 10 bases between them. The CDR3 runs 15 residues. Germline V gene lookup returns CDR1 SGHTA and CDR2 FQGNSA. The CDR3 sequence: CASSLRQSANYGYTF. The DNA for the CDR3 is TGTGCCAGCAGCTTACGCCAGTCTGCTAACTATGGCTACACCTTC.

V gene TRBV29-1 combines with J gene TRBJ2-4; 9 bases map to TRBD1. The J call could be wrong; TRBJ2-7 is a better fit for the DNA end. CDR3 length: 13 amino acids. Germline loops: CDR1 SQVTM, CDR2 ANQGSEA. The DNA for the CDR3 is TGCAGCGTTGTGACAGGGGGGCACTACGAGCAGTACTTC. This sequence encodes CSVVTGGHYEQYF.

In this sample, this clonotype turned up a few times. The CDR3 DNA sequence: TGTGCCAGCAGTGAAGGGCACCAGAACACTGAAGCTTTCTTT. Translated: CASSEGHQNTEAFF. The chain uses TRBV6-1 and TRBJ1-1; no clear D gene. Trimming stripped 1 base from V and 1 base from J, with 7 bases between. The CDR3 length is 14 residues. CDR1 is MNHNS and CDR2 is SASEGT in the germline V gene.

The V and J genes are TRBV12-3 or TRBV12-4 and TRBJ2-3; no clear D. CDR3 length equals 14 residues. V was clipped by 1 base and J by 5 bases, with 10 bases between them. The CDR3 reads CASSLEQAGDTQYF. The CDR3 region has the DNA TGTGCCAGCAGTTTAGAGCAGGCCGGAGATACGCAGTATTTT.

A note on this clonotype: A much larger clone lies a single base off, so this may be a read error. V and J are TRBV2 and TRBJ2-3; 8 positions match TRBD2. Trimming cost V 10 bases and J 3 bases; bases outside gene matches: 9. The CDR3 is made up of 14 amino acids. Looked up from germline, CDR1 is SNHLY and CDR2 is FYNNEI. This CDR3 reads CATGGDSETDTQYF. Written as DNA, the CDR3 is TGTGCCACCGGGGGGGACTCTGAAACAGATACGCAGTATTTT.

The rearrangement uses TRBV12-3 or TRBV12-4 and TRBJ2-7, with 10 bases fitting TRBD2. The J call may be in error: the DNA end matches TRBJ2-5 better. There are 14 residues in the CDR3. The CDR3 nucleotides read TGTGCCAGCAGTGGACTAGCGGCGCAAGAGACCCAGTACTTC. Its protein is CASSGLAAQETQYF.

Ten or more counts support this clonotype. The chain employs TRBV6-6 and TRBJ1-4; D is ambiguous. V gave up 2 bases and J gave up 8 bases, with 12 bases separating them. The CDR3 is made up of 14 amino acids. Germline loops: CDR1 MNHNY, CDR2 SVGAGI (reference sequence). CDR3 sequence (DNA): TGTGCCAGCAGTTACGCCGGCAATAGGGAAAAACTGTTTTTT. It codes for CASSYAGNREKLFF.

The sample holds a few counts of this clonotype. The chain carries TRBV9 and TRBJ2-5, with D possibly matching TRBD2 (5 bases). The CDR3 covers 16 residues. V was shortened by 0 bases and J by 1 base, with 13 bases between the two germline ends. The germline V gene has CDR1 SGDLS and CDR2 YYNGEE. CDR3: CASSVATRDPQETQYF. CDR3 DNA: TGTGCCAGCAGCGTAGCTACGAGGGATCCCCAAGAGACCCAGTACTTC.

This clonotype was counted only a few times. The chain has TRBV28 and TRBJ1-1; D is ambiguous. Trimming cost V 6 bases and J 0 bases, with 11 bases left between them. The germline gives CDR1 MDHEN, CDR2 SYDVKM. This CDR3 is 14 amino acids long. The CDR3 region is CASSQTYLNTEAFF. The CDR3 DNA reads as TGTGCCAGCAGCCAGACCTACTTGAACACTGAAGCTTTCTTT. The variable domain in full, with the rest retrieved from reference TRBV28 and TRBJ1-1, is DVKVTQSSRYLVKRTGEKVFLECVQDMDHENMFWYRQDPGLGLRLIYFSYDVKMKEKGDIPEGYSVSREKKERFSLILESASTNQTSMYLCASSQTYLNTEAFFGQGTRLTVV.

The table lists this clonotype with a few counts. This rearrangement joins TRBV28 to TRBJ2-5; D not resolved. V lost 7 bases, J lost 8 bases, and 14 bases lay in between. Germline V CDR1 and CDR2: MDHEN, SYDVKM. This CDR3 is 12 amino acids long. CDR3 DNA: TGTGCCAGCACCTCGGATAGGGCCACCCAGTACTTC. Its translation: CASTSDRATQYF.

The table lists this clonotype with a few counts. The rearrangement uses TRBV12-3 or TRBV12-4 and TRBJ1-1; unclear D gene. V lost 7 bases and J 5 bases, leaving 17 bases between the germline ends. The CDR3 has 14 residues. Here the CDR3 reads CASTLLRKTTEAFF. The CDR3 nucleotides read TGTGCCAGCACCCTCCTTCGGAAGACAACTGAAGCTTTCTTT.

The chain has TRBV5-1 and TRBJ2-4; D tentatively reads TRBD1 or TRBD2 (6 bases each). This CDR3 has 16 amino acids. V lost 3 bases, J lost 0 bases, and 13 bases lay in between. CDR1 and CDR2 (germline): SGHRS, YFSETQ. CDR3 protein: CASSSPAGQAKNIQYF. The CDR3 DNA reads TGCGCCAGCAGCTCCCCGGCGGGACAAGCCAAAAACATTCAGTACTTC.

This clonotype came up many times. V and J are TRBV18 and TRBJ2-1, with a possible D match to TRBD1 (6 bases). CDR1 KGHSH and CDR2 LQKENI come from the germline V gene. This CDR3 is 13 amino acids long. The V gene lost 8 bases and the J gene lost 5 bases, with 13 bases spanning the gap. CDR3 nucleotides: TGTGCCAGCAGCCCCGGACAGAACAATGAGCAGTTCTTC. This gives the protein CASSPGQNNEQFF.

This clonotype turned up a few times. The rearrangement links TRBV7-7 to TRBJ2-2; the match to TRBD1 covers 9 bases. V lost 4 bases, J lost 4 bases, and 1 base stayed unmatched. The CDR3 contains 14 residues. The germline gives CDR1 SSHAT, CDR2 FNYEAQ (reference sequence). CDR3 bases: TGTGCCAGCAGCTCGGACAGGGGCACCGGGGAGCTGTTTTTT. Protein sequence: CASSSDRGTGELFF.

The table lists this clonotype with many counts. V and J are TRBV4-2 and TRBJ2-1, with 12 bases identical to TRBD2. From germline, CDR1 is LGHNA and CDR2 YNFKEQ. V shed 2 bases and J 6 bases; nucleotides not matched to a gene: 2. There are 15 residues in the CDR3. The CDR3 DNA reads TGTGCCAGCAGCCAACTAGCGGGGGGGCCCAATGAGCAGTTCTTC. Amino acids: CASSQLAGGPNEQFF.

The V call is TRBV2, the J call TRBJ2-7; the match to TRBD1 covers 7 bases. The J call may not be correct, given that the DNA end is closer to TRBJ2-5. This CDR3 is 13 amino acids long. CDR1 is SNHLY and CDR2 is FYNNEI in the germline V gene. The CDR3 DNA is TGTGCCAGCAAAGCAGGGGGTCTAGAGACCCAGTACTTC. This sequence encodes CASKAGGLETQYF.

In its sample, this clonotype was seen a few times. The chain carries TRBV18 and TRBJ2-7, with D perhaps matching TRBD1 (6 bases). The V end was cut by 4 bases, the J end by 3 bases, with 19 bases between. Germline V gene data show CDR1 as KGHSH and CDR2 as LQKENI. CDR3 length: 16 amino acids. The CDR3 DNA reads TGTGCCAGCTCACTTTCCCGGACCAGGGGCCACTACGAGCAGTACTTC. Its protein is CASSLSRTRGHYEQYF.